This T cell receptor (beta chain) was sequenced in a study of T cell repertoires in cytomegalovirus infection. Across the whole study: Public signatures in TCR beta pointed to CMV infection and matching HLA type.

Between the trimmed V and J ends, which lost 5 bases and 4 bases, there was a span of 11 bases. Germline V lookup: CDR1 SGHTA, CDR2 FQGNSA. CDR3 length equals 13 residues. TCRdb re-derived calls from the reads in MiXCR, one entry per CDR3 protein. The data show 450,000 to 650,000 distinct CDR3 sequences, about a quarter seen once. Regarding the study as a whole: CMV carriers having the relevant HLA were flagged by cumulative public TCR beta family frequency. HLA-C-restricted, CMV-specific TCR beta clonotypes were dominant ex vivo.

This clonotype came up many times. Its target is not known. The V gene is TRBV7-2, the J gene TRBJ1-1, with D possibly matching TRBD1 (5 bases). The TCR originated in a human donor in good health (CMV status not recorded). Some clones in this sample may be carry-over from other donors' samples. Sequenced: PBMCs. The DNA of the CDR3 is TGTGCCAGCAGCCTGGGTGGGGCCACTGAAGCTTTCTTT. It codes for CASSLGGATEAFF. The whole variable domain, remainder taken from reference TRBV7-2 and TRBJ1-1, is GAGVSQSPSNKVTEKGKDVELRCDPISGHTALYWYRQSLGQGLEFLIYFQGNSAPDKSGLPSDRFSAERTGGSVSTLTIQRTQQEDSAVYLCASSLGGATEAFFGQGTRLTVV.